The T cell receptor (beta chain) under discussion was sequenced for a study of T-cell reconstitution after alpha-beta-depleted transplantation in children. The CDR3 consists of 13 residues. Germline CDR1 DFQATT, CDR2 SNEGSKA (reference sequence). J was trimmed by 6 bases and V by 1 base; bases with no gene match: 3. Unique molecular identifiers were incorporated during preparation of the TCRbeta library. TCRdb re-derived calls from the PCR reads in MiXCR, one entry per CDR3 protein. Of some 500,000 distinct CDR3 sequences in the sample, around a third are singletons; the top ten hold approximately 2.3%.

The J gene is TRBJ2-3, the V gene TRBV20-1, with 8 bases identical to TRBD2. The input for sequencing was PBMCs from the stem cell graft donor, taken from the stem cell graft. This clonotype was obtained from a human donor who donated a stem cell graft to a child with aplastic anemia. CDR3 coding DNA: TGCAGTGCTAGAGCCGGGGGGGATGATACGCAGTATTTT. Its translation is CSARAGGDDTQYF.